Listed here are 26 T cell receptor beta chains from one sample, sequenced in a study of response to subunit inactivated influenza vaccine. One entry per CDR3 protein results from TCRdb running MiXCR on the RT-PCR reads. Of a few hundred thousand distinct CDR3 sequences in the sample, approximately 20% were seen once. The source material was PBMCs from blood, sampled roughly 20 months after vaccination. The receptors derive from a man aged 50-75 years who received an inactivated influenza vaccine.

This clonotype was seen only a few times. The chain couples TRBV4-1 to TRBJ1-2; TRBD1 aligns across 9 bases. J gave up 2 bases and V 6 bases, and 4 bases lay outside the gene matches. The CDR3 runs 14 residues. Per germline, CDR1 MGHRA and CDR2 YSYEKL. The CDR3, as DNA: TGCGCCAGCAGGCGACAGGGGGAGAACTATGGCTACACCTTC. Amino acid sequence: CASRRQGENYGYTF.

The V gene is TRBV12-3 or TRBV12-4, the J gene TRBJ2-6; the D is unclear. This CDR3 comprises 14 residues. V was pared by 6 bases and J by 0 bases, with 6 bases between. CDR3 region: CASSRSSGANVLTF. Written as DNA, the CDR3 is TGTGCCAGCAGCCGCAGCTCTGGGGCCAACGTCCTGACTTTC.

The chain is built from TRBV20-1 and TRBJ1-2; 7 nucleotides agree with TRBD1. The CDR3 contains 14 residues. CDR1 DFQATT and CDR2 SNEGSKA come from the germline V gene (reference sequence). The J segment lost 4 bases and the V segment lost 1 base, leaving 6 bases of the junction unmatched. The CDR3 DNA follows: TGCAGTGCTAGAGTGCAGACAGGGAGCTATGGCTACACCTTC. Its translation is CSARVQTGSYGYTF.

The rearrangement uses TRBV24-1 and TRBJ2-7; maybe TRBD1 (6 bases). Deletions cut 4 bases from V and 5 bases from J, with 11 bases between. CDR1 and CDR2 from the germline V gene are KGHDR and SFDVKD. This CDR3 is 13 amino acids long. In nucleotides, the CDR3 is TGTGCCACCAGTGACTCGGGACAACACGAGCAGTACTTC. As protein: CATSDSGQHEQYF.

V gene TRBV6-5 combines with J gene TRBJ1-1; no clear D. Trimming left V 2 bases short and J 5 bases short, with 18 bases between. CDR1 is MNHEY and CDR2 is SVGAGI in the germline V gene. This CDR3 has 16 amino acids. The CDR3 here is CASSYGGELTGTEAFF. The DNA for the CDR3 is TGTGCCAGCAGTTACGGTGGGGAGCTTACGGGAACTGAAGCTTTCTTT.

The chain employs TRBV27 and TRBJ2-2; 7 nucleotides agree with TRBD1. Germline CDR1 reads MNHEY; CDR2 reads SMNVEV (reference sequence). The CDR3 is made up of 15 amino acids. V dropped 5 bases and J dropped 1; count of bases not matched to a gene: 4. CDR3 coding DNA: TGTGCCAGCAGTCTCTGGACAGGGAACACCGGGGAGCTGTTTTTT. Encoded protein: CASSLWTGNTGELFF.

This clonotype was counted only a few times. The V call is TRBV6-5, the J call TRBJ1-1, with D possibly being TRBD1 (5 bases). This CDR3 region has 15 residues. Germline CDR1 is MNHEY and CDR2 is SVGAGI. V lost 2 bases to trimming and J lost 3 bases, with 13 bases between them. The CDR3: CASSYPDMGHTEAFF. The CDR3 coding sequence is TGTGCCAGCAGTTACCCGGATATGGGGCACACTGAAGCTTTCTTT.

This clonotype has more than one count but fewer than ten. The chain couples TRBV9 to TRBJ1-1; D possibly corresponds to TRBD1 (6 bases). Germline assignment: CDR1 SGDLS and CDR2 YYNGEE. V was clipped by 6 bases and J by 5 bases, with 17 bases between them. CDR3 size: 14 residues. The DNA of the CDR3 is TGTGCCAGCACCCCATGGTGGGGGGCGACTGAAGCTTTCTTT. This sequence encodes CASTPWWGATEAFF.

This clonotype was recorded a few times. CDR3 coding DNA: TGTGCCAGCAGTGACCTAATCACGAAGAATAATTCACCCCTCCACTTT. Translating it yields CASSDLITKNNSPLHF. The chain has TRBV6-1 and TRBJ1-6; D uncertain. Germline CDR1 and CDR2: MNHNS and SASEGT. CDR3 length: 16 residues. The V end lost 3 bases, the J end lost 5 bases, and 14 bases lay between the germline ends.

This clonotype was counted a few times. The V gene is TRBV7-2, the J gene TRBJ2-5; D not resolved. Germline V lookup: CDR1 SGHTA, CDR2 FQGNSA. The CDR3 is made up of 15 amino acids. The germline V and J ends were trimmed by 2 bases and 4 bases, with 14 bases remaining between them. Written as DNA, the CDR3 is TGTGCCAGCAGCTTACTTGGATTCGTTGGAGAGACCCAGTACTTC. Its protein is CASSLLGFVGETQYF. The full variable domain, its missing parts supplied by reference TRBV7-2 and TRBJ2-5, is GAGVSQSPSNKVTEKGKDVELRCDPISGHTALYWYRQSLGQGLEFLIYFQGNSAPDKSGLPSDRFSAERTGGSVSTLTIQRTQQEDSAVYLCASSLLGFVGETQYFGPGTRLLVL.

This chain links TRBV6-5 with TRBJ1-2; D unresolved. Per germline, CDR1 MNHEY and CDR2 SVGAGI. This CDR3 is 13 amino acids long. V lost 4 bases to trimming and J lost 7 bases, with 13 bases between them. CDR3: CASSLERRGGYTF. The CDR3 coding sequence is TGTGCCAGCAGTTTGGAGAGGCGCGGTGGCTACACCTTC.

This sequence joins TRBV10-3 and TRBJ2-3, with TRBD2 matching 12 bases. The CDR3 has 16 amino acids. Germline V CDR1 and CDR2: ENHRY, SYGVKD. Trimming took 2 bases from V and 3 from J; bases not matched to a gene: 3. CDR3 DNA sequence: TGTGCCATCAGTGAGACCGGACTAGCGGGGACAGATACGCAGTATTTT. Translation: CAISETGLAGTDTQYF.

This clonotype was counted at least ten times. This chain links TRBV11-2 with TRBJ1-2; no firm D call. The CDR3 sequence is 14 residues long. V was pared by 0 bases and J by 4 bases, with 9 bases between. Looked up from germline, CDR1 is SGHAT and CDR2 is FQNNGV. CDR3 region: CASSLDGTVYGYTF. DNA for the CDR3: TGTGCCAGCAGCTTAGATGGTACAGTCTATGGCTACACCTTC. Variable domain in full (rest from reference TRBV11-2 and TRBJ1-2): EAGVAQSPRYKIIEKRQSVAFWCNPISGHATLYWYQQILGQGPKLLIQFQNNGVVDDSQLPKDRFSAERLKGVDSTLKIQPAKLEDSAVYLCASSLDGTVYGYTFGSGTRLTVV.

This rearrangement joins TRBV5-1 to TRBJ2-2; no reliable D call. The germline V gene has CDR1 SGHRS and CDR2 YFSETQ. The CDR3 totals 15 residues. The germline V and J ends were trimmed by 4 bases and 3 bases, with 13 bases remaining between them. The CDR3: CASSRTEIDTGELFF. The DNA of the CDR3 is TGCGCCAGCAGCCGCACGGAGATAGACACCGGGGAGCTGTTTTTT.

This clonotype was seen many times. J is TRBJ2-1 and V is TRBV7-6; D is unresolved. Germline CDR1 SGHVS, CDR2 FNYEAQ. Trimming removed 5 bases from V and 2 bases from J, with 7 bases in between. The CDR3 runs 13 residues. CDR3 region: CASSRRAYNEQFF. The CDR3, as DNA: TGTGCCAGCAGCCGGAGAGCCTACAATGAGCAGTTCTTC.

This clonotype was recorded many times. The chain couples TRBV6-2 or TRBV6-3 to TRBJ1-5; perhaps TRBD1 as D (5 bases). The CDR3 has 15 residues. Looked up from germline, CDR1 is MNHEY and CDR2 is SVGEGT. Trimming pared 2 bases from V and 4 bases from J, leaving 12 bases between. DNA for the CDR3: TGTGCCAGCAGTTACGTGGGGGGTCCGAATCAGCCCCAGCATTTT. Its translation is CASSYVGGPNQPQHF.

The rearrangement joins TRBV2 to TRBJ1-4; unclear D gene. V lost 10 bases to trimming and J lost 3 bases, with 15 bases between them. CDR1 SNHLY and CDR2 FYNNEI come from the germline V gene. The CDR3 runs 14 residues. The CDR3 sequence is CAIRAQEPNEKLFF. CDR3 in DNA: TGTGCCATACGGGCCCAAGAGCCTAATGAAAAACTGTTTTTT.

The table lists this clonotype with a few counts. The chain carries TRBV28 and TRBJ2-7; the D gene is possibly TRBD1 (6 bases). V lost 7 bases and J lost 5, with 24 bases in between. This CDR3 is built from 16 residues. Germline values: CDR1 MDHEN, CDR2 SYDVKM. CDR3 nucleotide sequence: TGTGCCAGCACTGGGATCGAGTCGGACAGTCGGCACGAGCAGTACTTC. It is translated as CASTGIESDSRHEQYF.

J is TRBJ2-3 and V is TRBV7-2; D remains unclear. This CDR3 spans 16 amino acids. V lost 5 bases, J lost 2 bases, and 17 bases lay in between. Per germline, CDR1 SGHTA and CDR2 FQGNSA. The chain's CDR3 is CASSPYGRVSTDTQYF. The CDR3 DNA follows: TGTGCCAGCAGCCCATATGGACGGGTCTCCACAGATACGCAGTATTTT.

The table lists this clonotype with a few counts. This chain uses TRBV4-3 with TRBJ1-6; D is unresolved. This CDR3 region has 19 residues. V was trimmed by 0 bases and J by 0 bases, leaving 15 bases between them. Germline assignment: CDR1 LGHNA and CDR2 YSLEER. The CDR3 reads CASSQDVAARTSYNSPLHF. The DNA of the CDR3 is TGCGCCAGCAGCCAAGACGTGGCGGCGAGGACCTCCTATAATTCACCCCTCCACTTT.

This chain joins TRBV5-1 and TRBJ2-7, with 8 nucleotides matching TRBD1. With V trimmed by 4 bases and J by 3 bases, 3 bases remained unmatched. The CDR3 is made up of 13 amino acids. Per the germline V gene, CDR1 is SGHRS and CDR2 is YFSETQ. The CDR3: CASSKGQDYEQYF. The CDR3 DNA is TGCGCCAGCAGCAAGGGACAGGACTACGAGCAGTACTTC.

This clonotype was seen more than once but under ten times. This chain's CDR3 is CASSASVSTNEKLFF. The CDR3 bases are TGTGCCAGCAGCGCTTCGGTTTCAACTAATGAAAAACTGTTTTTT. This sequence joins TRBV12-3 or TRBV12-4 and TRBJ1-4, with D unresolved. The CDR3 has 15 amino acids. Trimming stripped 6 bases from V and 0 bases from J, with 11 bases between.

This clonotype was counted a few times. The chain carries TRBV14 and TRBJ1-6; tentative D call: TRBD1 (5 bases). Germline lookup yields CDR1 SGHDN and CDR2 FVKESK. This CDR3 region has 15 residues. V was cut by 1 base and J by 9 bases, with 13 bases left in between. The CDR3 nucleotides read TGTGCCAGCAGCCAAGGGGTTCAGGGTCGTTCACCCCTCCACTTT. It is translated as CASSQGVQGRSPLHF.

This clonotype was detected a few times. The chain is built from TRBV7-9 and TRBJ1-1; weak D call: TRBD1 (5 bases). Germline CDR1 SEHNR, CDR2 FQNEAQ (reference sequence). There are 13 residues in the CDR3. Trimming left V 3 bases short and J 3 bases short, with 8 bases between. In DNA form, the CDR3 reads TGTGCCAGCAGCTTCGTCAGGGACACTGAAGCTTTCTTT. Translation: CASSFVRDTEAFF.

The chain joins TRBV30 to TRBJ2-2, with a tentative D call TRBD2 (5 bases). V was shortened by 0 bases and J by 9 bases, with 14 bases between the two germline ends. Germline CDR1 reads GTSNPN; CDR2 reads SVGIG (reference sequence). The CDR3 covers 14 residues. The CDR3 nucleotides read TGTGCCTGGAGTGTACGACTAACCCACCGGGAGCTGTTTTTT. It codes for CAWSVRLTHRELFF.

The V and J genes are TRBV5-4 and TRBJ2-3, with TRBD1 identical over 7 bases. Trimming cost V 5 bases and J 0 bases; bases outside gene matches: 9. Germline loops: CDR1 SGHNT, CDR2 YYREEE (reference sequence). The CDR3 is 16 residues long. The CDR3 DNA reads TGTGCCAGCAGAACCTACAGGGGTTCTAGCACAGATACGCAGTATTTT. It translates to CASRTYRGSSTDTQYF.